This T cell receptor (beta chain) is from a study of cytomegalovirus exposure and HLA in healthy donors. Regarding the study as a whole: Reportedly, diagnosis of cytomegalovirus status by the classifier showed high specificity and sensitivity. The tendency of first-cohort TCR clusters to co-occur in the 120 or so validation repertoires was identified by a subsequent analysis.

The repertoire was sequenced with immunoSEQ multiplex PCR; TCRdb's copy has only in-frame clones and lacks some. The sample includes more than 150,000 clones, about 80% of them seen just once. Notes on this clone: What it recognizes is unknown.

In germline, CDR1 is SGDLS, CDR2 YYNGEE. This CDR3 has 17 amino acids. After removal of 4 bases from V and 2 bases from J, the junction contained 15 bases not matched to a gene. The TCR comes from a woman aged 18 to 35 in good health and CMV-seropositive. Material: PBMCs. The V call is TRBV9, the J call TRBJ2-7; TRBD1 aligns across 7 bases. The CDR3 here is CASSPRIDRVQTYEQYF. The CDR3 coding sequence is TGTGCCAGCAGCCCACGGATTGACAGGGTCCAAACCTACGAGCAGTACTTC. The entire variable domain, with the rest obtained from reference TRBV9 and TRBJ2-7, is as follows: DSGVTQTPKHLITATGQRVTLRCSPRSGDLSVYWYQQSLDQGLQFLIQYYNGEERAKGNILERFSAQQFPDLHSELNLSSLELGDSALYFCASSPRIDRVQTYEQYFGPGTRLTVT.